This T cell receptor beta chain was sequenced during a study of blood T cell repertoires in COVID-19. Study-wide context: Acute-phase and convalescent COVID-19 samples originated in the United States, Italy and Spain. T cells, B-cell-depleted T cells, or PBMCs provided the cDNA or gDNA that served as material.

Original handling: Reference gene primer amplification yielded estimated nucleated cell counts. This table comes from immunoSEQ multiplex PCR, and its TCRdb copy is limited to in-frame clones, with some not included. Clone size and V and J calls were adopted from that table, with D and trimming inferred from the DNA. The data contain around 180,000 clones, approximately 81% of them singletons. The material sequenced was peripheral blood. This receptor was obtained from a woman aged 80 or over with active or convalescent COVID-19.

The CDR3 reads CASSSRQGFTDTQYF. For the CDR3, the DNA is TGCGCCAGCAGCTCCCGACAGGGCTTCACAGATACGCAGTATTTT. The chain is built from TRBV5-1 and TRBJ2-3; the match to TRBD1 covers 7 bases. This CDR3 is built from 15 residues. V was pared by 3 bases and J by 2 bases, with 6 bases of the junction left unmatched. Germline V gives CDR1 SGHRS, CDR2 YFSETQ.